The rows below give T cell receptor beta chains drawn from one sample of a study of vaccination and CD4 T cells after COVID-19. What these receptors recognize is not known. TCRdb called the PCR reads again in MiXCR, with one record for every CDR3 protein. Of around 12,000 distinct CDR3 sequences in the sample, approximately 62% were seen once. The sequencing input was CD4+ T cells from blood, cultured in vitro. All receptors derive from a human donor who had recovered from COVID-19. Both conserved end residues are part of each CDR3. A D gene is named only where the DNA matches it firmly. Clone size, where shown, is once, few, many, or a class for clones that have expanded.

clone size	V gene	D gene	J gene	CDR3 DNA	CDR3 protein
NA	TRBV6-1	TRBD2	TRBJ2-1	TGTGCCAGCAGACCAGGACTAGCGGGAGCCAATGAGCAGTTCTTC	CASRPGLAGANEQFF
NA	TRBV20-1	TRBD2	TRBJ2-3	TGCAGTGCTATCAGGCTAGCGGGAGCCCCTAGCACAGATACGCAGTATTTT	CSAIRLAGAPSTDTQYF
few	TRBV6-5	NA	TRBJ2-5	TGTGCCAGCAGTTACTCGTGGTCCGTAGCGGAGCAAGAGACCCAGTACTTC	CASSYSWSVAEQETQYF
NA	TRBV12-3/TRBV12-4	NA	TRBJ1-1	TGTGCCAGCAGTCTATTTAGCAACGGGGGCACTGAAGCTTTCTTT	CASSLFSNGGTEAFF
NA	TRBV20-1	NA	TRBJ2-6	TGCAGTGCTAGAGGTAGTACTGGGGCCAACGTCCTGACTTTC	CSARGSTGANVLTF
NA	TRBV10-3	NA	TRBJ2-5	TGTGCCATCAGTGAGTCGAGAGCCTTCCAAGAGACCCAGTACTTC	CAISESRAFQETQYF
NA	TRBV6-1	NA	TRBJ1-6	TGTGCCAGCAGCACCTTTCGGGGGGGTAATTCACCCCTCCACTTT	CASSTFRGGNSPLHF
NA	TRBV2	TRBD1	TRBJ1-6	TGTGCCAGCAGTGAAGACGGACAGGATAATTCACCCCTCCACTTT	CASSEDGQDNSPLHF
NA	TRBV21-1	NA	TRBJ1-2	TGTGCCAGCAGCAGTCCCGGGCCTAACTATGGCTACACCTTC	CASSSPGPNYGYTF
NA	TRBV6-5	NA	TRBJ1-4	TGTGCCAGCAGTTACTCAACAGGGAATGAAAAACTGTTTTTT	CASSYSTGNEKLFF
few	TRBV24-1	NA	TRBJ2-7	TGTGCCACCCCGCGCGAATCTACGCCACGGGAGCAGTACTTC	CATPRESTPREQYF
NA	TRBV27	NA	TRBJ1-2	TGTGCCAGCAGTTTGGTGGGACAAGCAACTATTAACTATGGCTACACCTTC	CASSLVGQATINYGYTF
NA	TRBV4-3	NA	TRBJ2-7	TGCGCCAGCAGCCAAGGCAGGCTAGTCGGTTACGAGCAGTACTTC	CASSQGRLVGYEQYF
few	TRBV19	TRBD1	TRBJ1-3	TGTGCCAGTATCCCGGGACAGGTCCACTCTGGAAACACCATATATTTT	CASIPGQVHSGNTIYF
NA	TRBV10-3	NA	TRBJ2-2	TGTGCCATCAGTGAGTGGGACCCGAACACCGGGGAGCTGTTTTTT	CAISEWDPNTGELFF
NA	TRBV10-3	TRBD1	TRBJ2-7	TGTGCCATCGGTCGAGGGACAGGGGGCTCCTACGAGCAGTACTTC	CAIGRGTGGSYEQYF
few	TRBV20-1	TRBD2	TRBJ2-1	TGCAGTGCCCTGACTAGCGGGAGGTCGAATGAGCAGTTCTTC	CSALTSGRSNEQFF
NA	TRBV7-3	TRBD2	TRBJ2-3	TGTGCCAGCAGCACGGGACTAGCGGGAGATACGCAGTATTTT	CASSTGLAGDTQYF
few	TRBV6-5	NA	TRBJ2-5	TGTGCCAGCAGTTACGCCTATGGGGAGACCCAGTACTTC	CASSYAYGETQYF
NA	TRBV20-1	NA	TRBJ2-1	TGCAGTGCTAGTTCCCCCCAGGATGAGCAGTTCTTC	CSASSPQDEQFF
NA	TRBV18	NA	TRBJ2-5	TGTGCCAGCTCACCAGGGAGGCAGGGTCGTCTACAAGAGACCCAGTACTTC	CASSPGRQGRLQETQYF
few	TRBV20-1	NA	TRBJ2-2	TGCAGTGCTAGAGGCTTTCGAATAGAGTCCGGGGAGCTGTTTTTT	CSARGFRIESGELFF